This TCR beta chain appears in the sequencing data of a study of CD8 T cells in ankylosing spondylitis. The CDR3 runs 14 residues. V lost 5 bases to trimming and J lost 7 bases, with 15 bases between them. Germline CDR1 and CDR2: MNHEY and SVGEGT. TCRdb re-called the 5' RACE reads with MiXCR, one entry per CDR3 protein. The sample records 75,000 to 95,000 distinct CDR3 sequences, more than 8.5% being singletons. Study-wide results and caveats: A motif in TCR beta, a set of under ten highly homologous variants, appeared characteristic of ankylosing spondylitis blood.

In the case of this clonotype: Its antigen is unidentified.

The receptor's source is a male donor with ankylosing spondylitis. Specimen: blood, either unsorted or a sorted T cell fraction (not recorded which). The chain has TRBV6-2 or TRBV6-3 and TRBJ2-1; perhaps TRBD2 as D (6 bases). CDR3 in amino acids: CASSGGDPRNEQFF. In nucleotides, the CDR3 is TGTGCCAGCAGTGGCGGGGACCCTAGGAATGAGCAGTTCTTC.